Each of the 27 T cell receptor beta chains below was sequenced from the same sample in a study of blood T cell repertoires in COVID-19. Profiling relied on immunoSEQ multiplex PCR, and the TCRdb table lists in-frame clones only, not all of them. The table has about 260,000 clones, around nine tenths seen once. Sample: peripheral blood. The origin of the receptors is a woman aged 70-85 years with COVID-19, enrolled during active disease.

The rearrangement uses TRBV5-6 and TRBJ2-5, with D possibly being TRBD1 (7 bases). The germline CDR1 and CDR2 sequences are SGHDT and YYEEEE. There are 15 residues in the CDR3. V was pared by 2 bases and J by 3 bases, with 14 bases between. CDR3 region: CASSFGRGVKETQYF. The DNA of the CDR3 is TGTGCCAGCAGCTTCGGCAGGGGGGTAAAAGAGACCCAGTACTTC.

The chain links TRBV19 to TRBJ2-2; 13 positions agree with TRBD2. The CDR3 loop spans 16 amino acids. Germline CDR1 LNHDA, CDR2 SQIVND (reference sequence). The junction had 6 bases not matched to a gene; V was cut back by 4 bases and J by 7 bases. Written as DNA, the CDR3 is TGTGCCAGTAGTACCACTAGCGGGAGGGCCGGCGGGGAGCTGTTTTTT. Encoded protein: CASSTTSGRAGGELFF.

The CDR3 loop is CASSFSAGELFF. DNA of the CDR3: TGTGCCAGCAGCTTCAGCGCCGGGGAGCTGTTTTTT. The gene calls are TRBV9 and TRBJ2-2; D call uncertain. CDR1 is SGDLS and CDR2 is YYNGEE in the germline V gene. Trimming shortened V by 4 bases and J by 6 bases, and 7 bases separated the two germline ends. This CDR3 is built from 12 residues.

The chain is built from TRBV6-5 and TRBJ1-1; 7 bases agree with TRBD1. The CDR3 has 16 residues. Looked up from germline, CDR1 is MNHEY and CDR2 is SVGAGI. The trim removed 2 bases at V and 5 bases at J, leaving 11 bases unmatched. In DNA, the CDR3 is TGTGCCAGCAGTTACGGAGACAGGGTAATCACTACTGAAGCTTTCTTT. Its protein is CASSYGDRVITTEAFF.

This chain uses TRBV11-3 with TRBJ2-3; D not certain. The CDR3 spans 14 residues. Trimming removed 3 bases from V and 2 bases from J, with 9 bases in between. CDR1 is SGHNT, CDR2 YENEEA, per germline. The CDR3 reads CASSFSTNTDTQYF. In nucleotides, the CDR3 is TGTGCCAGCAGCTTCTCGACAAACACAGATACGCAGTATTTT.

This sequence joins TRBV7-9 and TRBJ2-7; 7 bases match TRBD1. V trimming: 5 bases; J trimming: 0 bases; junction bases outside the gene matches: 4. Looked up from germline, CDR1 is SEHNR and CDR2 is FQNEAQ (reference sequence). CDR3 length: 14 amino acids. The CDR3 is CASSPDRSSYEQYF. CDR3 nucleotide sequence: TGTGCCAGCAGCCCGGACAGGAGCTCCTACGAGCAGTACTTC.

The chain has TRBV3-1 (or the pseudogene TRBV3-2) and TRBJ2-1; TRBD2 aligns across 8 bases. This CDR3 has 15 amino acids. V gave up 4 bases and J gave up 0 bases; unmatched junction bases: 2. CDR1 and CDR2 (germline): LGHDT, YNNKEL (reference sequence). The CDR3 protein is CASSRSGSSYNEQFF. DNA of the CDR3: TGTGCCAGCAGCCGCAGCGGGAGCTCCTACAATGAGCAGTTCTTC.

This clone has more than one count but fewer than ten. The rearrangement joins TRBV9 to TRBJ2-2; 7 bases line up with TRBD2. The length of the CDR3 is 14 residues. V shed 4 bases and J 6 bases; nucleotides not matched to a gene: 6. The germline V gene encodes CDR1 SGDLS and CDR2 YYNGEE. CDR3 nucleotides: TGTGCCAGCAGCCCTCTTCTAGCGGCCGGGGAGCTGTTTTTT. It encodes CASSPLLAAGELFF.

Only a few counts were recorded for this clone. This chain uses TRBV9 with TRBJ1-5, with 9 bases fitting TRBD1. Trimming took 3 bases from V and 0 from J; bases not matched to a gene: 1. Germline V gives CDR1 SGDLS, CDR2 YYNGEE. The CDR3 spans 15 residues. DNA for the CDR3: TGTGCCAGCAGCGGGGGACAGGGTAGCAATCAGCCCCAGCATTTT. Amino acid sequence: CASSGGQGSNQPQHF. Full variable domain (rest looked up from reference TRBV9 and TRBJ1-5): DSGVTQTPKHLITATGQRVTLRCSPRSGDLSVYWYQQSLDQGLQFLIQYYNGEERAKGNILERFSAQQFPDLHSELNLSSLELGDSALYFCASSGGQGSNQPQHFGDGTRLSIL.

The chain uses TRBV2 and TRBJ2-1, with 12 bases that match TRBD2. The CDR3 consists of 15 residues. Germline V gene lookup returns CDR1 SNHLY and CDR2 FYNNEI. J was trimmed by 7 bases and V by 6 bases; bases with no gene match: 7. The CDR3 DNA follows: TGTGCCAGCAGACCGACTAGCGGGAGTCAAAATGAGCAGTTCTTC. Protein product: CASRPTSGSQNEQFF.

J is TRBJ2-1 and V is TRBV7-9, with D possibly matching TRBD1 (6 bases). The V end was cut by 5 bases, the J end by 8 bases, with 16 bases between. This CDR3 has 14 residues. Germline values: CDR1 SEHNR, CDR2 FQNEAQ (reference sequence). Written as DNA, the CDR3 is TGTGCCAGCAGCCAGAGTGGGGGACAATATGAGCAGTTCTTC. It encodes CASSQSGGQYEQFF.

The chain uses TRBV4-2 and TRBJ2-3; TRBD2 aligns across 8 bases. V lost 8 bases and J lost 2; bases outside the gene matches: 9. In germline, CDR1 is LGHNA, CDR2 YNFKEQ. CDR3 length equals 15 residues. The CDR3 DNA reads TGTGCCAGCTCCAGGGAACTAGCGGCCACAGATACGCAGTATTTT. This codes for CASSRELAATDTQYF.

This sequence joins TRBV19 and TRBJ1-2; possible D gene TRBD1, 5 bases. The CDR3 loop spans 14 amino acids. Looked up from germline, CDR1 is LNHDA and CDR2 is SQIVND (reference sequence). Trimming shortened V by 5 bases and J by 4 bases, and 14 bases separated the two germline ends. The CDR3 reads CASSFQGFGYGYTF. As DNA, the CDR3 is TGTGCCAGTAGTTTCCAGGGCTTCGGCTATGGCTACACCTTC.

The genes are TRBV2 and TRBJ2-5; D remains unclear. The germline V and J ends were trimmed by 5 bases and 2 bases, with 3 bases remaining between them. From germline, CDR1 is SNHLY and CDR2 FYNNEI. This CDR3 has 11 amino acids. The CDR3 DNA is TGTGCCAGCAGTCAACAAGAGACCCAGTACTTC. Its protein product is CASSQQETQYF.

The chain joins TRBV19 to TRBJ2-3, with 12 bases identical to TRBD2. CDR1 and CDR2 from the germline V gene are LNHDA and SQIVND (reference sequence). Unmatched junction bases numbered 6, after V lost 4 bases and J lost 4 bases. CDR3 length: 16 amino acids. In DNA, the CDR3 is TGTGCCAGTAGTAGAGCTAGCGGGAGGGCCGCAGATACGCAGTATTTT. Its protein product is CASSRASGRAADTQYF.

The genes are TRBV30 and TRBJ1-4, with 9 bases matching TRBD1. Trimming cost V 3 bases and J 8 bases; bases outside gene matches: 1. CDR3 size: 12 residues. Germline lookup yields CDR1 GTSNPN and CDR2 SVGIG (reference sequence). The CDR3 protein is CAWSGQGEKLFF. The CDR3 DNA follows: TGTGCCTGGAGCGGACAGGGGGAAAAACTGTTTTTT.

The chain combines TRBV6-6 with TRBJ1-4; 8 nucleotides agree with TRBD1. The germline V gene has CDR1 MNHNY and CDR2 SVGAGI (reference sequence). After removal of 6 bases from V and 0 bases from J, the junction contained 0 bases not matched to a gene. The length of the CDR3 is 14 residues. The CDR3 coding sequence is TGTGCCAGCAGGACAGGGGCAACTAATGAAAAACTGTTTTTT. Translating it yields CASRTGATNEKLFF.

This clone was seen repeatedly, ten times or more. This chain joins TRBV20-1 and TRBJ1-4; no clear D gene. This CDR3 is 11 amino acids long. In germline, CDR1 is DFQATT, CDR2 SNEGSKA (reference sequence). V was clipped by 5 bases and J by 13 bases, with 14 bases between them. This chain's CDR3 is CSAGSNEGLFF. DNA of the CDR3: TGCAGTGCTGGGAGCAACGAAGGACTGTTTTTT.

The chain is built from TRBV12-3 or TRBV12-4 and TRBJ2-3, with D hard to call. With 2 bases removed from V and 4 bases from J, the gap between germline ends came to 7 bases. CDR3 length equals 13 residues. This CDR3 is CASSLLGPDTQYF. CDR3 DNA: TGTGCCAGCAGTTTACTAGGCCCAGATACGCAGTATTTT.

The chain uses TRBV7-2 and TRBJ2-1; maybe TRBD2 (5 bases). The germline V gene encodes CDR1 SGHTA and CDR2 FQGNSA. CDR3 length: 16 residues. The V gene lost 5 bases and the J gene lost 3 bases, with 17 bases spanning the gap. The CDR3 nucleotides are TGTGCCAGCAGCCCCCAGCCGGGAAAGGGCTACAATGAGCAGTTCTTC. Translation gives CASSPQPGKGYNEQFF.

This chain links TRBV7-9 with TRBJ2-7; a weak D match, TRBD2 (5 bases). The CDR3 is 13 residues long. V shed 4 bases and J shed 4 bases, with 11 bases lying between them. In germline, CDR1 is SEHNR, CDR2 FQNEAQ (reference sequence). The CDR3 DNA reads TGTGCCAGCAGCTCCGGTAGCGAGTACGAGCAGTACTTC. Translation: CASSSGSEYEQYF.

V is TRBV28 and J is TRBJ1-2, with 9 bases that match TRBD1. Germline CDR1 and CDR2: MDHEN and SYDVKM. CDR3 length: 14 amino acids. V lost 4 bases to trimming and J lost 6 bases; unmatched junction nucleotides: 6. The CDR3 spells CASSSGQGHDGYTF. Written as DNA, the CDR3 is TGTGCCAGCAGTTCGGGACAGGGTCACGATGGCTACACCTTC.

This chain joins TRBV18 and TRBJ2-1, with 11 bases aligning to TRBD2. The V segment lost 3 bases and the J segment 7 bases; nucleotides outside the gene matches: 8. The CDR3 consists of 16 residues. Germline loops: CDR1 KGHSH, CDR2 LQKENI. The CDR3 DNA sequence: TGTGCCAGCTCACCTCAAACCACTAGCGGGAGTAATGAGCAGTTCTTC. Residues: CASSPQTTSGSNEQFF. Based on the CDR3 plus reference TRBV18 and TRBJ2-1, the full variable domain is NAGVMQNPRHLVRRRGQEARLRCSPMKGHSHVYWYRQLPEEGLKFMVYLQKENIIDESGMPKERFSAEFPKEGPSILRIQQVVRGDSAAYFCASSPQTTSGSNEQFFGPGTRLTVL.

The rearrangement uses TRBV6-4 and TRBJ1-2; 8 bases map to TRBD1. The CDR3 sequence is 14 residues long. Losses at the gene ends were 6 bases for V and 6 bases for J; bases not matched to a gene: 9. Germline lookup yields CDR1 MRHNA and CDR2 SNTAGT. CDR3 region: CASRAGQGGNGYTF. CDR3 in DNA: TGTGCCAGCAGGGCAGGACAGGGAGGAAATGGCTACACCTTC.

For the CDR3, the DNA is TGTGCCAGCAGGCCGAAGGTGACAGGGGCCTACGAGCAGTACTTC. This encodes CASRPKVTGAYEQYF. This chain links TRBV6-5 with TRBJ2-7, with 8 bases identical to TRBD1. V lost 6 bases, J lost 2 bases, and 9 bases stayed unmatched. Germline assignment: CDR1 MNHEY and CDR2 SVGAGI. The CDR3 is made up of 15 amino acids.

This clone was seen more than once but under ten times. The chain couples TRBV3-1 (or the pseudogene TRBV3-2) to TRBJ1-2, with D uncertain. The CDR3 length is 13 residues. Germline CDR1 reads LGHDT; CDR2 reads YNNKEL (reference sequence). V was pared by 0 bases and J by 5 bases, with 7 bases between. CDR3: CASSQEVSYGYTF. The CDR3 DNA reads TGTGCCAGCAGCCAAGAGGTCAGTTATGGCTACACCTTC.

Comments on this clone: The junction does not match germline at one end; this may be a read error. V usage is TRBV18 and J usage is TRBJ2-7; 11 bases are a match to TRBD2. Germline CDR1 is KGHSH and CDR2 is LQKENI. CDR3 size: 18 residues. CDR3 DNA sequence: TGTGCCAGCTCACTGTCGGCTTGGGTCGCGACTAGCGGGGACGGTGTAGAGTTC. It encodes CASSLSAWVATSGDGVEF.